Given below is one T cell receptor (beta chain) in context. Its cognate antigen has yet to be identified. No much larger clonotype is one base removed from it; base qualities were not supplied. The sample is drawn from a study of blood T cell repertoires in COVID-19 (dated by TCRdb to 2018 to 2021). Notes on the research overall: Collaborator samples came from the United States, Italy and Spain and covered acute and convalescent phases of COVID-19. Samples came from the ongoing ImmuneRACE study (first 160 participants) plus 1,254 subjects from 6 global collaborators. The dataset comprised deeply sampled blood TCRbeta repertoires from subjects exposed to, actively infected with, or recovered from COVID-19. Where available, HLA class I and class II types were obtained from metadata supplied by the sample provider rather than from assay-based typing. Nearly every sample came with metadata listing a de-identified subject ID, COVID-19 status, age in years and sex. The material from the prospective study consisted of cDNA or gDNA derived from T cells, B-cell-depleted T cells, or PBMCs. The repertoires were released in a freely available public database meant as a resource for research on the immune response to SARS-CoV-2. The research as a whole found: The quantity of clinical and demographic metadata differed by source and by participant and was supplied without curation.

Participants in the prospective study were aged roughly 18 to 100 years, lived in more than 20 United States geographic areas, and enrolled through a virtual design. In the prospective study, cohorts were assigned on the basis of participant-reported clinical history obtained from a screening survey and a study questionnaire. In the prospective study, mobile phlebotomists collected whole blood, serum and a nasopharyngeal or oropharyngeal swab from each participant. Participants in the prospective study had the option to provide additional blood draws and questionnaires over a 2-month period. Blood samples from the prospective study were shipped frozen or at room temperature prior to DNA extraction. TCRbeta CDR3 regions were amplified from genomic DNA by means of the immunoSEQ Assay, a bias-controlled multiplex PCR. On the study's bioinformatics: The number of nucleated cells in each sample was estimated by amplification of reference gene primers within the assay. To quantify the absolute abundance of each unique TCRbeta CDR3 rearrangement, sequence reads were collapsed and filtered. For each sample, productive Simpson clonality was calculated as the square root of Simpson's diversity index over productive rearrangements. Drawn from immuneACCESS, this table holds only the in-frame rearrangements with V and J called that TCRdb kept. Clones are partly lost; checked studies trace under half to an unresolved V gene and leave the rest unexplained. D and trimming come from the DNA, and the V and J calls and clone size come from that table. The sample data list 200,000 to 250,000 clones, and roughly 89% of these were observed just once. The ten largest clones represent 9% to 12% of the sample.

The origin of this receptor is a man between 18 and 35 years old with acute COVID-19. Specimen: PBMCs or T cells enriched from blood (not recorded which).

This receptor carries the CDR3 CASTATSGTGELFF. The DNA sequence is as follows: TGCGCCAGCACCGCAACTAGCGGTACCGGGGAGCTGTTTTTT. The receptor chain draws on TRBV5-1 and TRBJ2-2, with 8 bases matching TRBD2. From the cysteine up to the phenylalanine, the CDR3 has a length of 14 residues. Of the read, only the CDR3 DNA is kept; its 42 bases are in frame from base 1. CDR1 SGHRS and CDR2 YFSETQ were looked up in the germline V gene. V and J are trimmed by 6 bases and 5 bases, and the gene matches miss 6 bases of the junction.